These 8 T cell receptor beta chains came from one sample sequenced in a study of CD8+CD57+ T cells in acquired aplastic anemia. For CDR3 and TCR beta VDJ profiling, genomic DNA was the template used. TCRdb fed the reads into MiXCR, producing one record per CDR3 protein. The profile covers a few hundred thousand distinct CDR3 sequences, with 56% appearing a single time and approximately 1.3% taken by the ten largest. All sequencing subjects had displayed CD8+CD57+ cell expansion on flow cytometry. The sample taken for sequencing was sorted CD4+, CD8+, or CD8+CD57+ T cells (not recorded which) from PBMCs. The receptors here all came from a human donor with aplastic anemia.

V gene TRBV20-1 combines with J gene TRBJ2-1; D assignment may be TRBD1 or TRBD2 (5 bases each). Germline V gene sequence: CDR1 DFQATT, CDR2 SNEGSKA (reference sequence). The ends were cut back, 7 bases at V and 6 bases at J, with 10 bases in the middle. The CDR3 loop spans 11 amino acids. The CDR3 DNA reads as TGCAGTGGAGGGGCCGCCAATGAGCAGTTCTTC. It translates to CSGGAANEQFF.

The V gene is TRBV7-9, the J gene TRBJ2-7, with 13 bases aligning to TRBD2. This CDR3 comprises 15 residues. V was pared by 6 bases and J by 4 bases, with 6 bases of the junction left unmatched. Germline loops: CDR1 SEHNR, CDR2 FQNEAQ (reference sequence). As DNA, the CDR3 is TGTGCCAGCAGAGCCTCGGGACTAGCGGGATACGAGCAGTACTTC. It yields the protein CASRASGLAGYEQYF.

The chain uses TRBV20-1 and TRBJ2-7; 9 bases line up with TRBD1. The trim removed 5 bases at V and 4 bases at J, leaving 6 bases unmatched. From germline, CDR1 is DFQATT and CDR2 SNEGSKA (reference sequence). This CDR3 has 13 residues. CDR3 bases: TGCAGTGCTGAGGACAGGGGTGGGTACGAGCAGTACTTC. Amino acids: CSAEDRGGYEQYF.

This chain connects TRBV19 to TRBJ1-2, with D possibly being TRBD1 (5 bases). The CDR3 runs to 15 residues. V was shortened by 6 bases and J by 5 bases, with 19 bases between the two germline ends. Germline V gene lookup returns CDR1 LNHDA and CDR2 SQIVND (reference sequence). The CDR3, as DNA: TGTGCCAGTAGCCTCTACAGGAAAGGGCCTTATGGCTACACCTTC. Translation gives CASSLYRKGPYGYTF.

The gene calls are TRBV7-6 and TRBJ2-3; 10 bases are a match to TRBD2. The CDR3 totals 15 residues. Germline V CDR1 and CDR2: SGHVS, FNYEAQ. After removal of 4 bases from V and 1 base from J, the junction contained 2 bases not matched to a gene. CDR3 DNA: TGTGCCAGCAGCTACGGGACTAGCGGCACAGATACGCAGTATTTT. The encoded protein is CASSYGTSGTDTQYF.

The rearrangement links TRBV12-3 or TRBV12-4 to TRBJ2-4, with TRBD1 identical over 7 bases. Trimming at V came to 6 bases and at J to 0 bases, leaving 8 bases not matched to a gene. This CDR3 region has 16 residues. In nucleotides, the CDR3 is TGTGCCAGCAGACCCGGGACAGCTCTAGCCAAAAACATTCAGTACTTC. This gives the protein CASRPGTALAKNIQYF.

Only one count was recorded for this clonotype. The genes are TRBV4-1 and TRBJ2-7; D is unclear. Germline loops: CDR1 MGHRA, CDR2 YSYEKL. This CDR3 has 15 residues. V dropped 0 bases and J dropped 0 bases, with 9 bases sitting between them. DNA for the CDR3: TGCGCCAGCAGCCAAGATAATTCAAGCTCCTACGAGCAGTACTTC. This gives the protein CASSQDNSSSYEQYF.

CDR3 nucleotides: TGCAGTGCTAGAGGGACTAGCGGGAGGAACTACGAGCAGTACTTC. Protein product: CSARGTSGRNYEQYF. The chain carries TRBV20-1 and TRBJ2-7; TRBD2 aligns across 14 bases. CDR3 length equals 15 residues. With V trimmed by 1 base and J by 3 bases, 2 bases remained unmatched. Germline CDR1 reads DFQATT; CDR2 reads SNEGSKA (reference sequence).